This entry features one T cell receptor beta chain sequence. Sequenced by immunoSEQ multiplex PCR; TCRdb stores in-frame clones only, minus some. The table shows about 410,000 clones, with 80% to 95% occurring only once. This specimen belongs to a study of control samples from healthy donors and cancer patients. This CDR3 has 17 residues. Germline V gives CDR1 SNHLY, CDR2 FYNNEI. V was pared by 6 bases and J by 2 bases, with 19 bases between. The sample consisted of PBMCs. J is TRBJ1-4 and V is TRBV2; the D gene is possibly TRBD1 (5 bases). The TCR comes from a man aged 35 to 55 with head and neck cancer. For the CDR3, the DNA is TGTGCCAGCAGGGGGGGAGCGAGGGGTTTCACTAATGAAAAACTGTTTTTT. Translating gives CASRGGARGFTNEKLFF.